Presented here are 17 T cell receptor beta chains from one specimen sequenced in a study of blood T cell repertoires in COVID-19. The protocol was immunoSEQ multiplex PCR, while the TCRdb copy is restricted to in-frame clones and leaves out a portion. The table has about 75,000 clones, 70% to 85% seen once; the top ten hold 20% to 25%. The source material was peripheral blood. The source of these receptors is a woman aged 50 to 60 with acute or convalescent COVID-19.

The CDR3 here is CASSQGPSPNEQFF. The CDR3 nucleotides read TGTGCCAGCAGTCAGGGGCCATCCCCTAATGAGCAGTTCTTC. This chain links TRBV7-3 with TRBJ2-1; TRBD1 might be the D (6 bases). V was trimmed by 6 bases and J by 7 bases, leaving 16 bases between them. This CDR3 has 14 residues. In germline, CDR1 is SGHTA, CDR2 FQGTGA.

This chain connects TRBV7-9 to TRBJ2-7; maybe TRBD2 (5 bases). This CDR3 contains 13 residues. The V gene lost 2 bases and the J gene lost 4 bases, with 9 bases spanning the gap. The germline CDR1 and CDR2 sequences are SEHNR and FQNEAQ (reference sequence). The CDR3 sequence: CASSLFERYEQYF. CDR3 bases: TGTGCCAGCAGCTTATTCGAGCGGTACGAGCAGTACTTC.

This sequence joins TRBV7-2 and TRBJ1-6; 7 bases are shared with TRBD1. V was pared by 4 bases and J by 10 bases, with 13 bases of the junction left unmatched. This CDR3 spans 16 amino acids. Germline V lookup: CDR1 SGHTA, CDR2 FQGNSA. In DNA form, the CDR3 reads TGTGCCAGCAGCTCATCCCGGGGACAGAGGACCTCACCCCTCCACTTT. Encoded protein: CASSSSRGQRTSPLHF. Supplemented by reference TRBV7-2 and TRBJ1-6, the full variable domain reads GAGVSQSPSNKVTEKGKDVELRCDPISGHTALYWYRQSLGQGLEFLIYFQGNSAPDKSGLPSDRFSAERTGGSVSTLTIQRTQQEDSAVYLCASSSSRGQRTSPLHFGNGTRLTVT.

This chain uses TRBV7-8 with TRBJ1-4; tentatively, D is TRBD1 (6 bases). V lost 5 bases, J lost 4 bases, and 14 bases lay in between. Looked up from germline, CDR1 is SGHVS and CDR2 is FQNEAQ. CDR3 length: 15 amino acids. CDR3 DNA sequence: TGTGCCAGCAGCCGGTCGACAGGAAATAATGAAAAACTGTTTTTT. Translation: CASSRSTGNNEKLFF.

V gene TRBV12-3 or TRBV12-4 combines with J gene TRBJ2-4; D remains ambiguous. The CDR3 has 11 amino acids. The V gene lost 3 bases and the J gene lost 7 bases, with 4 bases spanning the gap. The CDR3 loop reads CASSFGNIQYF. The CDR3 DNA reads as TGTGCCAGCAGTTTCGGGAACATTCAGTACTTC.

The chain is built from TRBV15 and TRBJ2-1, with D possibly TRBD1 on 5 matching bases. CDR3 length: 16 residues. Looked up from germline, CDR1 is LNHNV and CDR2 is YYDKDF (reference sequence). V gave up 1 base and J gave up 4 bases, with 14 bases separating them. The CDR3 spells CATSRVIGRDYNEQFF. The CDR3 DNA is TGTGCCACCAGCAGAGTGATCGGCAGGGATTACAATGAGCAGTTCTTC.

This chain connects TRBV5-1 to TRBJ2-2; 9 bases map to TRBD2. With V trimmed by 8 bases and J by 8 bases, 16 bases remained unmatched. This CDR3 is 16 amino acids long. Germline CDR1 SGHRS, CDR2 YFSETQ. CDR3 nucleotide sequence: TGCGCCAGTACTGATAGCGGGAGTACTGCGTCTGGGGAGCTGTTTTTT. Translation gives CASTDSGSTASGELFF.

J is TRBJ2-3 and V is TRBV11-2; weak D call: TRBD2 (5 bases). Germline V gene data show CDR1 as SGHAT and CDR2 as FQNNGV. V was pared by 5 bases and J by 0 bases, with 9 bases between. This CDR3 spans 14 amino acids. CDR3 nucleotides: TGTGCCAGCAGCAAACTAGGAAGCACAGATACGCAGTATTTT. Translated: CASSKLGSTDTQYF.

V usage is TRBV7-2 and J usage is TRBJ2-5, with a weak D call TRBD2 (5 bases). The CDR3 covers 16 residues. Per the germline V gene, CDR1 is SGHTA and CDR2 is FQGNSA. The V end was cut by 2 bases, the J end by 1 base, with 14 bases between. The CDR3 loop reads CASSLSPGNPQETQYF. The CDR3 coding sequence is TGTGCCAGCAGCTTATCCCCGGGAAATCCCCAAGAGACCCAGTACTTC.

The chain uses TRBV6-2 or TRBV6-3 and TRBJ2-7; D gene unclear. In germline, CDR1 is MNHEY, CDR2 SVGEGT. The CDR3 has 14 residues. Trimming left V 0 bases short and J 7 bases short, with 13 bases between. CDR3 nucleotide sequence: TGTGCCAGCAGTTACTCCTCGACACCTCGGGAGCAGTACTTC. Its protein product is CASSYSSTPREQYF.

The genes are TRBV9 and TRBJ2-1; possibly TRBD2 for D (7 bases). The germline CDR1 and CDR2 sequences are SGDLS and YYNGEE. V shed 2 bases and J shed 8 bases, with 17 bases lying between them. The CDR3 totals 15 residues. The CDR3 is CASSVGDTGGYEQFF. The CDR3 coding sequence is TGTGCCAGCAGCGTTGGGGACACGGGGGGCTATGAGCAGTTCTTC.

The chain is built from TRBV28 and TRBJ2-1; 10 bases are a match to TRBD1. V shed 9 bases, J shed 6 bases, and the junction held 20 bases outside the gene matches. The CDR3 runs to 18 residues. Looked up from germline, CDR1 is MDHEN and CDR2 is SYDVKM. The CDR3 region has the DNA TGTGCCAGTCCCCCTGGGGGTCCCGGGACAGGGGTTCTCAATGAGCAGTTCTTC. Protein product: CASPPGGPGTGVLNEQFF. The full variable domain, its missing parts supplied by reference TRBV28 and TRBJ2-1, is DVKVTQSSRYLVKRTGEKVFLECVQDMDHENMFWYRQDPGLGLRLIYFSYDVKMKEKGDIPEGYSVSREKKERFSLILESASTNQTSMYLCASPPGGPGTGVLNEQFFGPGTRLTVL.

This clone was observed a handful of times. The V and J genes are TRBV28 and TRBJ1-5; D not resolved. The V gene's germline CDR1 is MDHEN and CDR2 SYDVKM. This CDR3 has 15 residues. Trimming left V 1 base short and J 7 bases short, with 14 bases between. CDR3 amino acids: CASSLSFASGQPQHF. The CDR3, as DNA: TGTGCCAGCAGTTTATCGTTTGCGTCAGGACAGCCCCAGCATTTT.

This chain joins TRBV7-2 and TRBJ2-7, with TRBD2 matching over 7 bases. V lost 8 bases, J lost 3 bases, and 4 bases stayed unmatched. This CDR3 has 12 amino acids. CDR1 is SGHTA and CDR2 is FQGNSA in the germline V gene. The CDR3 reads CASGGDYYEQYF. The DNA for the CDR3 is TGTGCCAGCGGGGGGGATTACTACGAGCAGTACTTC.

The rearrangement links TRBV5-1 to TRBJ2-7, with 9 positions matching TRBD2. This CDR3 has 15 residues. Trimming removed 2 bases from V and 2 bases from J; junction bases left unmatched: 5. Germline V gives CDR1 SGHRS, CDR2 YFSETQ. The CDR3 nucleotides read TGCGCCAGCAGCTTATTACCTAGCGGGACCTACGAGCAGTACTTC. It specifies CASSLLPSGTYEQYF. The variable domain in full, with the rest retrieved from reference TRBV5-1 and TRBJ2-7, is KAGVTQTPRYLIKTRGQQVTLSCSPISGHRSVSWYQQTPGQGLQFLFEYFSETQRNKGNFPGRFSGRQFSNSRSEMNVSTLELGDSALYLCASSLLPSGTYEQYFGPGTRLTVT.

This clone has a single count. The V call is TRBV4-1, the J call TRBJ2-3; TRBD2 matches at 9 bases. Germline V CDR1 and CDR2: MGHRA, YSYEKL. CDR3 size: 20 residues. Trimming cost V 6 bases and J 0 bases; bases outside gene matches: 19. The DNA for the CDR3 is TGCGCCAGCAGGACGTTAGCGGGAGTGGGGGTGCAAACTAGCACAGATACGCAGTATTTT. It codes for CASRTLAGVGVQTSTDTQYF.

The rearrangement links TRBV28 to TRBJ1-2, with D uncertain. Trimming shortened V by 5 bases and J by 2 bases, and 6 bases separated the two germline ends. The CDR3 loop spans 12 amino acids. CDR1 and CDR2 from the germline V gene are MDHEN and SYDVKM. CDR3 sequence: CASSTINYGYTF. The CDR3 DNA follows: TGTGCCAGCAGTACAATAAACTATGGCTACACCTTC.